Many counts were recorded for the clone carrying this T cell receptor (beta chain). Its antigen is unidentified. This record comes from a study of Graves' ophthalmopathy and Graves' hyperthyroidism. Findings and caveats of the study: Most thyroid clonotypes expanded beyond 0.001 frequency were also found in blood.

As the template, RNA transcripts were used to amplify TCR beta CDR3 regions. RT-PCR was first run with HTBI primers, then multiplex PCR in a second round. TCRdb ran MiXCR on the multiplex PCR reads and lists one entry per CDR3 protein. Of some 160,000 distinct CDR3 sequences listed, around 39% are singletons. Sequencing was done on a sample of peripheral blood. The TCR sequence derives from a man under 40 with Graves' ophthalmopathy.

CDR3 residues: CSVEDFTTKQGRNYGYTF. CDR3 nucleotides: TGCAGCGTTGAAGATTTCACGACAAAACAGGGGAGAAACTATGGCTACACCTTC. The V gene is TRBV29-1, the J gene TRBJ1-2, with 7 bases aligning to TRBD1. Germline V CDR1 and CDR2: SQVTM, ANQGSEA. The CDR3 is 18 amino acids. V shed 0 bases, J shed 2 bases, and the junction held 15 bases outside the gene matches.